This T cell receptor beta chain was recovered during a study of graft-versus-host responses after intestinal transplantation. Sequenced by immunoSEQ multiplex PCR; TCRdb stores in-frame clones only, minus some. The repertoire holds roughly 60,000 clones, with 70% to 90% as singletons. Germline-derived CDR1 and CDR2 are KGHSH and LQKENI. V trimming: 4 bases; J trimming: 0 bases; junction bases outside the gene matches: 6. This CDR3 comprises 16 residues. The input for sequencing was PBMCs, taken 26 days after transplant. This TCR came from a human patient who received an intestinal transplant, so some T cells may come from the graft donor. This chain connects TRBV18 to TRBJ1-5, with 7 positions matching TRBD1. CDR3 in DNA: TGTGCCAGCTCACTCACAGGGGTAGGTAGCAATCAGCCCCAGCATTTT. Its translation: CASSLTGVGSNQPQHF.